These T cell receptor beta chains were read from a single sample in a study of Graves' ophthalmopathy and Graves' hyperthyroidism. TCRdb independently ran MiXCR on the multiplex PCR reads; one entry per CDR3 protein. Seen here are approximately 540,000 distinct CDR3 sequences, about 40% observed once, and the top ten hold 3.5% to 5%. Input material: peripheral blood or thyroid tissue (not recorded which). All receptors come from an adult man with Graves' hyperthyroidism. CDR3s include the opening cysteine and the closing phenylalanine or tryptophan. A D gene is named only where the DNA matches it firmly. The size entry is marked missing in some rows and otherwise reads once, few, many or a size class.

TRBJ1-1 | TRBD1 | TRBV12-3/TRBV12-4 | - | CASSHPGTGATEAFF | TGTGCCAGCAGCCACCCAGGGACAGGGGCCACTGAAGCTTTCTTT
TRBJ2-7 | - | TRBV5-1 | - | CASSLNNLGTGTYEQYF | TGCGCCAGCAGCTTGAATAATCTGGGTACAGGGACCTACGAGCAGTACTTC
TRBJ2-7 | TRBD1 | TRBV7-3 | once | CASSPGTGISYEQYF | TGTGCCAGCAGTCCCGGGACAGGGATTTCCTACGAGCAGTACTTC
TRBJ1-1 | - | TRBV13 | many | CASSLVAGSNTEAFF | TGTGCCAGCAGCTTAGTGGCAGGTTCAAACACTGAAGCTTTCTTT
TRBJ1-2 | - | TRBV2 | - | CASSDVGGYGYTF | TGTGCCAGCAGTGATGTCGGGGGCTATGGCTACACCTTC
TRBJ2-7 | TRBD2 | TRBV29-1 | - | CSLDGGGTYEQYF | TGCAGCTTAGATGGCGGGGGTACCTACGAGCAGTACTTC
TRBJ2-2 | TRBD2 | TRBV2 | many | CASSELEREPGTGELFF | TGTGCCAGCAGTGAACTGGAGCGGGAGCCGGGCACCGGGGAGCTGTTTTTT
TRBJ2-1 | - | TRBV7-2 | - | CASSSYVAVGNEQFF | TGTGCCAGCAGCTCCTACGTTGCCGTCGGCAATGAGCAGTTCTTC
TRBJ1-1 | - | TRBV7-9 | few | CASSLGRGLTRPNTEAFF | TGTGCCAGCAGCCTGGGCAGGGGCCTCACCAGGCCGAACACTGAAGCTTTCTTT
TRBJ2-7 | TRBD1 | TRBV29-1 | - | CSTPGQGEYEQYF | TGCAGCACTCCGGGACAGGGGGAATACGAGCAGTACTTC
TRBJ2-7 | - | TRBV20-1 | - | CSAREVDEQYF | TGCAGTGCTAGAGAGGTAGACGAGCAGTACTTC
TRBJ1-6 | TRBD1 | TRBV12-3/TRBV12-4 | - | CASSPQPGQGAKGSPLHF | TGTGCCAGCAGTCCCCAACCGGGACAGGGGGCCAAAGGATCACCCCTCCACTTT
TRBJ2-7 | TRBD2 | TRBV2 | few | CATRGGATYEQYF | TGTGCCACCCGCGGGGGGGCGACCTACGAGCAGTACTTC
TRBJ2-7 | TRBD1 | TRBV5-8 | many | CASSLGDRVGEQYF | TGTGCCAGCAGCTTGGGGGACAGGGTCGGCGAGCAGTACTTC
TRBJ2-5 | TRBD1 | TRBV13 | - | CASSGTGQYVTQYF | TGTGCCAGCAGCGGGACAGGGCAATACGTGACCCAGTACTTC
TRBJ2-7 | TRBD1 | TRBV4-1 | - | CASSPSVGQGYEQYF | TGCGCCAGCAGCCCCTCCGTGGGACAGGGCTACGAGCAGTACTTC
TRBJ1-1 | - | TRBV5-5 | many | CASIAWVGNTEAFF | TGTGCCAGCATCGCATGGGTAGGGAACACTGAAGCTTTCTTT
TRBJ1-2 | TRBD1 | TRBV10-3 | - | CASSPTGKNYGYTF | TGTGCCAGCTCACCGACAGGGAAAAACTATGGCTACACCTTC
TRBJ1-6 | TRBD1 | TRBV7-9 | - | CASSSTRTGANSPLHF | TGTGCCAGCAGCTCCACCCGGACAGGGGCGAATTCACCCCTCCACTTT
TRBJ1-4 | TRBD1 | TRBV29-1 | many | CSVTKTGGVNEKLFF | TGCAGCGTTACTAAGACAGGGGGCGTTAATGAAAAACTGTTTTTT
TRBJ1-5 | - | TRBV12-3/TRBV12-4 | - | CASISIRGAYNEPQHF | TGTGCCAGCATCAGTATTCGCGGGGCTTACAATGAGCCCCAGCATTTT
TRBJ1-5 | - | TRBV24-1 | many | CATSGINQPQHF | TGTGCCACCAGCGGAATTAATCAGCCCCAGCATTTT
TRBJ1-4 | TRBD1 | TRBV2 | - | CASSAGDSVNEKMFF | TGTGCCAGCAGCGCCGGGGACAGCGTTAATGAAAAAATGTTTTTT
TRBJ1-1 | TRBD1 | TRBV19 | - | CASGTGLYTEAFF | TGTGCCAGTGGGACAGGACTGTACACTGAAGCTTTCTTT
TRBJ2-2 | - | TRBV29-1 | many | CSGLWQGTTGELFF | TGCAGCGGCCTCTGGCAGGGGACCACCGGGGAGCTGTTTTTT
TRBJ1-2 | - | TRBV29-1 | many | CSPYLRDTFRYTF | TGCAGCCCGTACCTCCGGGACACTTTTCGCTACACCTTC